Listed below are T cell receptor beta chains from one sample, sequenced in a study of patients and donors after allogeneic stem cell transplantation. MiXCR, run by TCRdb on the RT-PCR reads, gives a single entry per CDR3 protein. The sample has about 960,000 distinct CDR3 sequences, about a sixth seen once. The sequenced sample was blood, either unsorted or a sorted T cell fraction (not recorded which). These receptors were taken from a human donor who was either an allogeneic HSCT recipient or a stem cell or donor lymphocyte infusion donor (not recorded which). It is not recorded whose cells these are; they may come from a transplant donor. The CDR3 runs from the conserved cysteine through the conserved F or W. D genes are given only for firm matches. Expanded clones get a size class; other rows say once, few or many, or leave the size out.

TGTGCCAGCTCACTGCCCCAAGGTTGGGTAGCTTCCTACGAGCAGTACTTC | CASSLPQGWVASYEQYF | . | TRBV18 | 17 | TRBJ2-7 | .
TGCGCCAGCAGCCCCCGGACTAGCGGGGGAAATGAGCAGTTCTTC | CASSPRTSGGNEQFF | TRBD2 | TRBV5-1 | 15 | TRBJ2-1 | many
TGCAGTGCTAGGAGGGGGGACACTGAAGCTTTCTTT | CSARRGDTEAFF | . | TRBV20-1 | 12 | TRBJ1-1 | few
TGTGCCATCAGTGAGTCGGCTAGCGGGCCTTACGAGCAGTACTTC | CAISESASGPYEQYF | TRBD2 | TRBV10-3 | 15 | TRBJ2-7 | .
TGCGCCAGCAGCTTTGGGAGAACTAGCACAGATACGCAGTATTTT | CASSFGRTSTDTQYF | . | TRBV5-1 | 15 | TRBJ2-3 | few
TGCAGTGCTAGGGACAGGGGGACACAGCCCCAGCATTTT | CSARDRGTQPQHF | TRBD1 | TRBV20-1 | 13 | TRBJ1-5 | .
TGTGCCAGCAGTATTACAGGGGGTCGAACCAGCACCGGGGAGCTGTTTTTT | CASSITGGRTSTGELFF | TRBD1 | TRBV9 | 17 | TRBJ2-2 | few
TGTGCCAGCAGTTTAAACGTAGGGGAGACGGAAGCTTTCTTT | CASSLNVGETEAFF | . | TRBV27 | 14 | TRBJ1-1 | .
TGTGCCAGCAGCCATATGACAGGGGCCATTTCCTATGGCTACACCTTC | CASSHMTGAISYGYTF | TRBD1 | TRBV14 | 16 | TRBJ1-2 | .
TGTGCCAGCAGTGAAGGGCGGAGGGAGCTGTTTTTT | CASSEGRRELFF | . | TRBV6-1 | 12 | TRBJ2-2 | .
TGTGCCACAGGTCAGGGACAGGGACGCAATCAGCCCCAGCATTTT | CATGQGQGRNQPQHF | TRBD1 | TRBV19 | 15 | TRBJ1-5 | .
TGCGCCAGCAGCGAAAAGGGAAGGCGCACCGGGGAGCTGTTTTTT | CASSEKGRRTGELFF | . | TRBV4-3 | 15 | TRBJ2-2 | .
TGTGCCAGCAGTTCTCCGGGCCCCTACGAGCAGTACTTC | CASSSPGPYEQYF | . | TRBV27 | 13 | TRBJ2-7 | .
TGTGCCAGCAGCCCTGGGTCCCTCTCTAACACTGAAGCTTTCTTT | CASSPGSLSNTEAFF | . | TRBV6-1 | 15 | TRBJ1-1 | few
TGTGCCACCAGCAGAGGGGGGGTGGGGGCCCCTGAAGCTTTCTTT | CATSRGGVGAPEAFF | . | TRBV15 | 15 | TRBJ1-1 | .
TGCAGCGTCGACACGGGAGGGCTGGTAGATACGCAGTATTTT | CSVDTGGLVDTQYF | TRBD2 | TRBV29-1 | 14 | TRBJ2-3 | .
TGTGCCAGCAGTCGCAACAGCCTTTTAACTGGAAACACCATATATTTT | CASSRNSLLTGNTIYF | . | TRBV12-3/TRBV12-4 | 16 | TRBJ1-3 | .
TGTGCTATAACGGGACTCCCTGGGTCAGATACGCAGTATTTT | CAITGLPGSDTQYF | . | TRBV12-3/TRBV12-4 | 14 | TRBJ2-3 | few
TGTGCCAGCACCCTACCGGGACAACGAAAGTCTGGCTACACCTTC | CASTLPGQRKSGYTF | . | TRBV6-1 | 15 | TRBJ1-2 | few
TGTGCCAGCAGTAAGGGACTAGCGGGAGGAAATGAGCAGTTCTTC | CASSKGLAGGNEQFF | TRBD2 | TRBV12-3/TRBV12-4 | 15 | TRBJ2-1 | many
TGTGCCAGCAGCCAAGACGTAGCGGGAGCGTCTAGGGATACGCAGTATTTT | CASSQDVAGASRDTQYF | TRBD2 | TRBV3-1 | 17 | TRBJ2-3 | .
TGTGCCAGCACTAGGGACGGATTTAACACTGAAGCTTTCTTT | CASTRDGFNTEAFF | . | TRBV12-3/TRBV12-4 | 14 | TRBJ1-1 | .
TGTGCCAGCAGTGAATTAAACAGCTACGAGCAGTACTTC | CASSELNSYEQYF | . | TRBV2 | 13 | TRBJ2-7 | few
TGTGCCAGCAGCGTAGAGGTCGGGGGGATCACTGAAGCTTTCTTT | CASSVEVGGITEAFF | . | TRBV9 | 15 | TRBJ1-1 | few
TGTGCCTGGAGTAGGACAGGGTCACCCCTCCACTTT | CAWSRTGSPLHF | TRBD1 | TRBV30 | 12 | TRBJ1-6 | .
TGTGCCAGCAAAAGAACCGGGACAGGGGCCGTCGAGCAGTACTTC | CASKRTGTGAVEQYF | TRBD1 | TRBV27 | 15 | TRBJ2-7 | few
TGTGCCAGCTCACCCTTGACAGGGCATAATGAAAAACTGTTTTTT | CASSPLTGHNEKLFF | TRBD1 | TRBV18 | 15 | TRBJ1-4 | .
TGTGCCAGCAGCCCCCTTACGACTGAAGCTTTCTTT | CASSPLTTEAFF | . | TRBV5-8 | 12 | TRBJ1-1 | .
TGTGCCAGCAGCTTAGCGAACAGGGGCCCTCCCACTGGGGCCAACGTCCTGACTTTC | CASSLANRGPPTGANVLTF | TRBD1 | TRBV11-1 | 19 | TRBJ2-6 | .
TGTGCCAGCAGTTCCACCGGTAGGGGAGGCAATGAGCAGTTCTTC | CASSSTGRGGNEQFF | . | TRBV12-3/TRBV12-4 | 15 | TRBJ2-1 | .
TGCGCCAGCAGCTTCATTCGGGAAACTGAAGCTTTCTTT | CASSFIRETEAFF | . | TRBV5-1 | 13 | TRBJ1-1 | .
TGTGCCATCAGTGAGTATGCAGGGAGGCACACTGAAGCTTTCTTT | CAISEYAGRHTEAFF | . | TRBV10-3 | 15 | TRBJ1-1 | few
TGTGCCAGCAGTTATGGGGTAGCGGGAATGTCCTACAATGAGCAGTTCTTC | CASSYGVAGMSYNEQFF | TRBD2 | TRBV6-5 | 17 | TRBJ2-1 | .
TGTGCCAGCAGCTTACCGGCGGACGGGGAGCTGTTTTTT | CASSLPADGELFF | . | TRBV7-2 | 13 | TRBJ2-2 | .
TGTGCCAGCAGCTTAGTTTCGGGGGAAAACACCGGGGAGCTGTTTTTT | CASSLVSGENTGELFF | . | TRBV7-3 | 16 | TRBJ2-2 | few
TGTGCCATCAGTGAGATTGGGGGACATGGGAATTCACCCCTCCACTTT | CAISEIGGHGNSPLHF | . | TRBV10-3 | 16 | TRBJ1-6 | few
TGTGCCAGCTCACCATTCGACAGGGGGGAGACCCAGTACTTC | CASSPFDRGETQYF | TRBD1 | TRBV18 | 14 | TRBJ2-5 | .
TGTGCCAGCAGCTTGGGGGGTCGATTAGGGAATGAGCAGTTCTTC | CASSLGGRLGNEQFF | . | TRBV5-4 | 15 | TRBJ2-1 | .
TGTGCCAGCAGTTTAGTGGGAACGGGGAACACTGAAGCTTTCTTT | CASSLVGTGNTEAFF | . | TRBV27 | 15 | TRBJ1-1 | .
TGCACCAGCAGCCCTCGAGCGGACGCCTACAATGAGCAGTTCTTC | CTSSPRADAYNEQFF | . | TRBV1 | 15 | TRBJ2-1 | .
TGTGCCAGCAGCCCCCAGGGGTACACCGGGGAGCTGTTTTTT | CASSPQGYTGELFF | . | TRBV7-7 | 14 | TRBJ2-2 | .
TGCAGCGTTGATGGTCTTTCGGGAGCGGGAGGGAACACAGATACGCAGTATTTT | CSVDGLSGAGGNTDTQYF | TRBD2 | TRBV29-1 | 18 | TRBJ2-3 | .
TGCAGTGCACCACAGGGGAGGCTCACAGATACGCAGTATTTT | CSAPQGRLTDTQYF | . | TRBV20-1 | 14 | TRBJ2-3 | few
TGTGCCAGCAGTTCAGGGGGGGTTAGCAATCAGCCCCAGCATTTT | CASSSGGVSNQPQHF | TRBD1 | TRBV12-3/TRBV12-4 | 15 | TRBJ1-5 | few
TGCGCCAGCAGCCTAGGACTAGCGGGGGGGGCAGGGTTCAATGAGCAGTTCTTC | CASSLGLAGGAGFNEQFF | TRBD2 | TRBV5-1 | 18 | TRBJ2-1 | .